This T cell receptor (beta chain) was documented in a study of cytomegalovirus exposure and HLA in healthy donors. Study-wide points: The productive fraction for most TCR beta V segments was about 87% or about 30% in an earlier analysis.

The CDR3 contains 14 residues. The germline V gene encodes CDR1 LNHDA and CDR2 SQIVND (reference sequence). The V and J ends lost 5 bases and 1 base, in that order; junction bases with no gene match: 4. As regards this clone: What it binds is not known.

Amplification used 60 Vbeta primers and 13 Jbeta primers. Some clones are missing from TCRdb's copy, which holds only in-frame ones; the method was immunoSEQ multiplex PCR. The sample contains over 45,000 clones, roughly four fifths of which appear only once. The sequenced material came from PBMCs. The TCR originated in a man aged 25 to 40 in good health and CMV-seronegative. This chain links TRBV19 with TRBJ2-7; 8 nucleotides match TRBD1. Written as DNA, the CDR3 is TGTGCCAGTAGTCCTCGGGACAGGTCCTACGAGCAGTACTTC. Protein product: CASSPRDRSYEQYF.